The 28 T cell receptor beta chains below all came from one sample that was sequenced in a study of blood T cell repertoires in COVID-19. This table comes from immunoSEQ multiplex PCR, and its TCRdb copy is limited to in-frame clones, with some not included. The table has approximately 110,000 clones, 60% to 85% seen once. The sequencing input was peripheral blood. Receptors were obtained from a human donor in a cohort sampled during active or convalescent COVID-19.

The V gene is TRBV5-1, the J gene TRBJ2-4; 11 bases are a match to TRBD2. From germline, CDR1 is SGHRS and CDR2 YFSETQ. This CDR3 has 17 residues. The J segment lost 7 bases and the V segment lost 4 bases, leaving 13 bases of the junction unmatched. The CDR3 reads CASSRISGGAFWNIQYF. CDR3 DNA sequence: TGCGCCAGCAGCCGCATTAGCGGGGGGGCCTTTTGGAACATTCAGTACTTC.

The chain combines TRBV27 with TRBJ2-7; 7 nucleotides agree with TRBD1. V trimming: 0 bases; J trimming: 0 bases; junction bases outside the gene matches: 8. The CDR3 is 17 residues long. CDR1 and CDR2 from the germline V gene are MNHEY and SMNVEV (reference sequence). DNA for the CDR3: TGTGCCAGCAGTTTATCCCATCGCCGGGACAGCTCCTACGAGCAGTACTTC. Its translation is CASSLSHRRDSSYEQYF.

The CDR3 protein is CASSLVDWTGSHQPQHF. As DNA, the CDR3 is TGTGCCAGCAGCTTAGTTGACTGGACAGGGTCACATCAGCCCCAGCATTTT. The genes are TRBV7-2 and TRBJ1-5, with 8 bases aligning to TRBD1. The CDR3 spans 17 residues. Germline V lookup: CDR1 SGHTA, CDR2 FQGNSA. V lost 1 base to trimming and J lost 5 bases; unmatched junction nucleotides: 10.

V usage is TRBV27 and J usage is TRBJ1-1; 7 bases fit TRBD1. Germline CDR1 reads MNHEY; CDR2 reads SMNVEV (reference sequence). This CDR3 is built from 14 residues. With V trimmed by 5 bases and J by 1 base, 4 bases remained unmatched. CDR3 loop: CASSPRTGNTEAFF. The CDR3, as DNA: TGTGCCAGCAGTCCCAGGACAGGGAACACTGAAGCTTTCTTT.

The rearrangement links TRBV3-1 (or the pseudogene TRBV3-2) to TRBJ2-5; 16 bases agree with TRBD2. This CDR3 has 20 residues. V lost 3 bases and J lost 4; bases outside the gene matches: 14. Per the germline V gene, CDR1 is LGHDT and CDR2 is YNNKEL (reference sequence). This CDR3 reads CASSHYSTGLAGGPRETQYF. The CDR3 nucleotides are TGTGCCAGCAGCCATTACTCTACGGGACTAGCGGGAGGGCCGAGAGAGACCCAGTACTTC.

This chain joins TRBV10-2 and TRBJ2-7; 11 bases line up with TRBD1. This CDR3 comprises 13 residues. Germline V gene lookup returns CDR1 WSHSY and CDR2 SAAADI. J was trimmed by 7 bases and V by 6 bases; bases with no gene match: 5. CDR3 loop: CASRDRGQDEQYF. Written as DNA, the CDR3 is TGCGCCAGCAGGGACAGGGGGCAGGATGAGCAGTACTTC.

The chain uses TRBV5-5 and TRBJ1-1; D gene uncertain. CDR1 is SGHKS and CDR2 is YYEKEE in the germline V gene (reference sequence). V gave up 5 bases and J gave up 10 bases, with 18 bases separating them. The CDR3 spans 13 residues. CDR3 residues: CASSSGLSSTAFF. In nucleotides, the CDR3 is TGTGCCAGCAGTTCGGGTTTATCTTCGACAGCTTTCTTT.

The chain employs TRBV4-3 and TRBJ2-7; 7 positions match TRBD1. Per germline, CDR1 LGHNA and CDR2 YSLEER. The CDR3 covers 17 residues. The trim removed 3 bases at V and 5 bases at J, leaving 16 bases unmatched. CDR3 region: CASSQATGRDSLNEQYF. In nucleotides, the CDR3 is TGCGCCAGCAGCCAGGCAACTGGCCGGGACAGCCTGAACGAGCAGTACTTC.

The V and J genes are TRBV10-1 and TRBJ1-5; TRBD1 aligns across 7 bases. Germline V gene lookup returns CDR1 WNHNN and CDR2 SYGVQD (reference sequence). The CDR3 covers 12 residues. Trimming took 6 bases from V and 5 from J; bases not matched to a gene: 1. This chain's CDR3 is CASRRGHQPQHF. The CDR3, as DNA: TGCGCCAGCAGAAGGGGGCATCAGCCCCAGCATTTT.

The CDR3 DNA is TGTGCCAGCAGCTTAGAGTGGACATACTCTGGCTACACCTTC. Translating gives CASSLEWTYSGYTF. This chain uses TRBV7-9 with TRBJ1-2; perhaps TRBD1 as D (5 bases). The V and J ends lost 1 base and 7 bases respectively, with 13 bases between them. There are 14 residues in the CDR3. Germline V lookup: CDR1 SEHNR, CDR2 FQNEAQ (reference sequence). The full variable domain, its missing parts supplied by reference TRBV7-9 and TRBJ1-2, is DTGVSQNPRHKITKRGQNVTFRCDPISEHNRLYWYRQTLGQGPEFLTYFQNEAQLEKSRLLSDRFSAERPKGSFSTLEIQRTEQGDSAMYLCASSLEWTYSGYTFGSGTRLTVV.

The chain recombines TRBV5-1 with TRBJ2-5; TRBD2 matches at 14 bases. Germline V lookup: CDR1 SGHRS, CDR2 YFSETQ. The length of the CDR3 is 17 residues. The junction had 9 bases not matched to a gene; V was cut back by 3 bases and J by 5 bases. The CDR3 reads CASSSMTSGRAWETQYF. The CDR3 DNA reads TGCGCCAGCAGCTCGATGACTAGCGGGAGGGCCTGGGAGACCCAGTACTTC.

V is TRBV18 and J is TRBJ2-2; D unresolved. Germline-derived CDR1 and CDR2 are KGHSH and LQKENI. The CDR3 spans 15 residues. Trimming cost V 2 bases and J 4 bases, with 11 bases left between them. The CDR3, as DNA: TGTGCCAGCTCACCAGCTGCTGCCAGCACCGGGGAGCTGTTTTTT. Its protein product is CASSPAAASTGELFF.

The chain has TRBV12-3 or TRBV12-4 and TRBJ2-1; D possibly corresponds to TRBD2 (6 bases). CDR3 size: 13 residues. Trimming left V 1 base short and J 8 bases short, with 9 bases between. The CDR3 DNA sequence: TGTGCCAGCAGTTTAGTCGGGGGAGATGAGCAGTTCTTC. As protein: CASSLVGGDEQFF.

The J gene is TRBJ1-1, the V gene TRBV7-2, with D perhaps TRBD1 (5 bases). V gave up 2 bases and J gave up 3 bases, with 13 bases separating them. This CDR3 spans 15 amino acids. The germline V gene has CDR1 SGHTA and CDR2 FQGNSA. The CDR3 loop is CASSLWGGVYTEAFF. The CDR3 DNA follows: TGTGCCAGCAGCTTATGGGGGGGGGTTTACACTGAAGCTTTCTTT.

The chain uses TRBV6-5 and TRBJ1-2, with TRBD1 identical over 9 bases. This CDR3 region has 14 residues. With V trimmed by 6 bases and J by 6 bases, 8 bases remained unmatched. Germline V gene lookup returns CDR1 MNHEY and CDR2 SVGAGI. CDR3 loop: CASRVQGAMDGYTF. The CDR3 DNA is TGTGCCAGCAGGGTACAGGGGGCGATGGATGGCTACACCTTC.

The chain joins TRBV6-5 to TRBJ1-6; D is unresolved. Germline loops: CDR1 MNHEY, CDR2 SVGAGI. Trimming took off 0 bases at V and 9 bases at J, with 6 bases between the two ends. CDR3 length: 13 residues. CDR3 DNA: TGTGCCAGCAGTTACTCCGCCAGTTCACCCCTCCACTTT. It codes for CASSYSASSPLHF.

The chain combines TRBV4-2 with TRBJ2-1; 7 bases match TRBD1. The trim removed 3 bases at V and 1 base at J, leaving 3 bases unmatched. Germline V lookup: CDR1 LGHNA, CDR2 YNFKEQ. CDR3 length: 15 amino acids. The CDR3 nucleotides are TGTGCCAGCAGCCATACAGGGGTTTCCTACAATGAGCAGTTCTTC. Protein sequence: CASSHTGVSYNEQFF.

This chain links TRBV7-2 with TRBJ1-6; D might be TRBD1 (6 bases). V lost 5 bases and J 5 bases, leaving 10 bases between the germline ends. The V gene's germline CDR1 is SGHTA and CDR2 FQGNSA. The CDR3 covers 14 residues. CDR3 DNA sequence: TGTGCCAGCAGCCTACGACAGGATAATTCACCCCTCCACTTT. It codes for CASSLRQDNSPLHF.

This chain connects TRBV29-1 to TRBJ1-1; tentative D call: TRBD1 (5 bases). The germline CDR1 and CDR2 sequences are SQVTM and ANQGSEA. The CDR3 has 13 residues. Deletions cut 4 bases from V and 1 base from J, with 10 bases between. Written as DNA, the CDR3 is TGCAGCGTTGTGAGCAGGGCGAACACTGAAGCTTTCTTT. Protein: CSVVSRANTEAFF.

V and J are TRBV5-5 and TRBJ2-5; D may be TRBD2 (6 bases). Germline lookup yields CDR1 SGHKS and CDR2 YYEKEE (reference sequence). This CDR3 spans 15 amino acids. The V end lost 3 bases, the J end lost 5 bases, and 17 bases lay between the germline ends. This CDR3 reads CASSSGTRAGETQYF. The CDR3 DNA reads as TGTGCCAGCAGCTCCGGGACCCGCGCGGGGGAGACCCAGTACTTC. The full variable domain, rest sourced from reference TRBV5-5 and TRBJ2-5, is DAGVTQSPTHLIKTRGQQVTLRCSPISGHKSVSWYQQVLGQGPQFIFQYYEKEERGRGNFPDRFSARQFPNYSSELNVNALLLGDSALYLCASSSGTRAGETQYFGPGTRLLVL.

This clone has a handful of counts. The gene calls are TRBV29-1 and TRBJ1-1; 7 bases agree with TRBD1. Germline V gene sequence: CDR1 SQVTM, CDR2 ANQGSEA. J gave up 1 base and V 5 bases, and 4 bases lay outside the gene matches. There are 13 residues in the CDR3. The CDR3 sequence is CSVRTGKNTEAFF. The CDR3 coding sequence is TGCAGCGTTCGGACAGGAAAGAACACTGAAGCTTTCTTT.

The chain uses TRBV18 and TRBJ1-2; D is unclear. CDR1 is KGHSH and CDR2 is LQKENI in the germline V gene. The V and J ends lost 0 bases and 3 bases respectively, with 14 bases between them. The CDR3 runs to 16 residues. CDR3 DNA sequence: TGTGCCAGCTCACCACCGGGCCATCATGGGCACTATGGCTACACCTTC. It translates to CASSPPGHHGHYGYTF.

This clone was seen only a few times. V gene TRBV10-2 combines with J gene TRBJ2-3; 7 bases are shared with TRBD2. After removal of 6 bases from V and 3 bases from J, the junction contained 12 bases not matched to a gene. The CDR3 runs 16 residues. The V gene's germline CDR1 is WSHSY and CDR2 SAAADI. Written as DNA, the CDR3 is TGCGCCAGCAGAGCTGTTTGGCGGGAGAGGACAGATACGCAGTATTTT. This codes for CASRAVWRERTDTQYF.

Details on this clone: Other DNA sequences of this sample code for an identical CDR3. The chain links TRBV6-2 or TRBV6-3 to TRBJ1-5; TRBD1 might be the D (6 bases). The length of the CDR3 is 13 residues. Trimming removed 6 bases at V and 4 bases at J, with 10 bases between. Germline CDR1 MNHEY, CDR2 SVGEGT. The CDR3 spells CASSLQGNQPQHF. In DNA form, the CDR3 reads TGTGCCAGCAGCCTACAGGGAAATCAGCCCCAGCATTTT.

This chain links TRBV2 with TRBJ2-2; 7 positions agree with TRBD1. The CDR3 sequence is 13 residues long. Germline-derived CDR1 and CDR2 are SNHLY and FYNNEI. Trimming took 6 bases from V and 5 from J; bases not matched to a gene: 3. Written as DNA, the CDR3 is TGTGCCAGCAGGACAGGGAGTACCGGGGAGCTGTTTTTT. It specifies CASRTGSTGELFF. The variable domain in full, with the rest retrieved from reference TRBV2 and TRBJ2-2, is EPEVTQTPSHQVTQMGQEVILRCVPISNHLYFYWYRQILGQKVEFLVSFYNNEISEKSEIFDDQFSVERPDGSNFTLKIRSTKLEDSAMYFCASRTGSTGELFFGEGSRLTVL.

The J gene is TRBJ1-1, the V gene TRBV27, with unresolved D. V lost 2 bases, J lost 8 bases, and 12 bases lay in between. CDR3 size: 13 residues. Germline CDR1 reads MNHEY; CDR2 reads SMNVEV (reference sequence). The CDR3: CASSLHSTVEAFF. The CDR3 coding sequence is TGTGCCAGCAGTTTACACAGTACCGTCGAAGCTTTCTTT.

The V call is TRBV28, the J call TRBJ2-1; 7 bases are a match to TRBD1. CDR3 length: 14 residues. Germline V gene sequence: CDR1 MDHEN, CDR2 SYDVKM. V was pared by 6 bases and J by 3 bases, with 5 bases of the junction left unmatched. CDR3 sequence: CASSTGANYNEQFF. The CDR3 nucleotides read TGTGCCAGCAGCACAGGGGCAAACTACAATGAGCAGTTCTTC.

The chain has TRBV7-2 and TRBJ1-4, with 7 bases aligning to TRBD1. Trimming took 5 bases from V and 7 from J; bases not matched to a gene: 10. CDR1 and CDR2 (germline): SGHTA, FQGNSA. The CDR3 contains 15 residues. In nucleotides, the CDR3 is TGTGCCAGCAGCAAACAGGGGATAGGTGGTGAAAAACTGTTTTTT. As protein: CASSKQGIGGEKLFF.